The next 5 T cell receptor beta chains were all read from a single sample in a study of cytomegalovirus exposure and HLA in healthy donors. PCR involved 60 Vbeta and 13 Jbeta primers. The table came from immunoSEQ multiplex PCR; TCRdb's copy has only in-frame clones and leaves some out. Of fewer than 250,000 clones listed, roughly 80% were seen once; the top ten hold around 16%. Sequencing used PBMCs. The receptors originated from a man between 35 and 55 years old in good health and CMV-seronegative.

This chain connects TRBV4-3 to TRBJ1-1, with D possibly TRBD1 on 6 matching bases. Deletions cut 1 base from V and 0 bases from J, with 12 bases between. CDR3 length equals 16 residues. Germline V CDR1 and CDR2: LGHNA, YSLEER. DNA for the CDR3: TGCGCCAGCAGCCAAGGAAGAAACAGGGTGAACACTGAAGCTTTCTTT. Translated, it gives CASSQGRNRVNTEAFF.

J is TRBJ1-2 and V is TRBV28; 9 positions match TRBD1. After removal of 5 bases from V and 12 bases from J, the junction contained 7 bases not matched to a gene. This CDR3 contains 12 residues. CDR1 and CDR2 from the germline V gene are MDHEN and SYDVKM. CDR3 sequence: CASSPRTGADTF. The CDR3 nucleotides read TGTGCCAGCAGTCCGAGGACAGGGGCGGACACCTTC.

CDR3 loop: CASSVRSGSRAGELFF. The DNA of the CDR3 is TGTGCCAGCAGCGTAAGGAGCGGGAGTAGGGCCGGGGAGCTGTTTTTT. V gene TRBV9 combines with J gene TRBJ2-2; 8 bases align to TRBD2. Trimming took 1 base from V and 6 from J; bases not matched to a gene: 8. The CDR3 is 16 amino acids. Germline CDR1 is SGDLS and CDR2 is YYNGEE.

This clone was detected only once. This chain joins TRBV11-2 and TRBJ1-2; D possibly corresponds to TRBD1 (5 bases). The V gene lost 1 base and the J gene lost 4 bases, with 19 bases spanning the gap. The germline gives CDR1 SGHAT, CDR2 FQNNGV. The CDR3 has 17 amino acids. The CDR3 loop is CASSLGRSKKGIYGYTF. CDR3 nucleotide sequence: TGTGCCAGCAGCTTAGGTCGGTCTAAAAAGGGGATCTATGGCTACACCTTC.

V is TRBV10-3 and J is TRBJ2-1; D is perhaps TRBD1 (6 bases). Germline CDR1 is ENHRY and CDR2 is SYGVKD. This CDR3 spans 16 amino acids. Trimming stripped 4 bases from V and 0 bases from J, with 13 bases between. In nucleotides, the CDR3 is TGTGCCATCAGTGGGACGAAGGGGGACTCCTACAATGAGCAGTTCTTC. Its protein is CAISGTKGDSYNEQFF.